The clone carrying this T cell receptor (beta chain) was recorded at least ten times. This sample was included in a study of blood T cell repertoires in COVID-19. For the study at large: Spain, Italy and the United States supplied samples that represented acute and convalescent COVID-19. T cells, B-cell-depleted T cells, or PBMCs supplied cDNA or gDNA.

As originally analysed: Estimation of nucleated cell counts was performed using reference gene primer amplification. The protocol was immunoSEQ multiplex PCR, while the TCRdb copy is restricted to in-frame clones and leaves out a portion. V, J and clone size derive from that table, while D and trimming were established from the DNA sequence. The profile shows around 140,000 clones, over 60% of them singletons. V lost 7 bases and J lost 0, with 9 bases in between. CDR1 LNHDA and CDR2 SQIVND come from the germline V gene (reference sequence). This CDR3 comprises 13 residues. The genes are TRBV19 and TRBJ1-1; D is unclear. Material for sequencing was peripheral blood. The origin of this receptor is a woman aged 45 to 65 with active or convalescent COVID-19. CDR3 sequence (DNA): TGTGCCAGTACCCGAGGGATGAACACTGAAGCTTTCTTT. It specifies CASTRGMNTEAFF.